The TCR beta chain under discussion was sequenced for a study of cytomegalovirus exposure and HLA in healthy donors. Study-level findings and limits: Earlier analysis found most TCR beta V segments productive about 90% or about 30% of the time. An observed cluster of highly shared sequence variants was recorded as a likely sequencing artifact.

A multiplex PCR was run with 60 Vbeta primers and 13 Jbeta primers. Produced via immunoSEQ multiplex PCR; TCRdb's table is partial and in-frame only. The repertoire includes roughly 88,000 clones, roughly 72% of them detected once, and approximately 5.1% sits in the top ten. This CDR3 contains 14 residues. The trim removed 8 bases at V and 4 bases at J, leaving 8 bases unmatched. Germline V gene lookup returns CDR1 LNHDA and CDR2 SQIVND (reference sequence). Notes on this clone: What it binds is not known.

This clonotype was obtained from a man aged 25-45 years in good health and CMV-seropositive. Sequenced sample: PBMCs. The chain couples TRBV19 to TRBJ1-2; TRBD1 agrees at 9 bases. In DNA, the CDR3 is TGTGCCAGTCTTGGACAGGGGAAAGGCTATGGCTACACCTTC. Encoded protein: CASLGQGKGYGYTF.